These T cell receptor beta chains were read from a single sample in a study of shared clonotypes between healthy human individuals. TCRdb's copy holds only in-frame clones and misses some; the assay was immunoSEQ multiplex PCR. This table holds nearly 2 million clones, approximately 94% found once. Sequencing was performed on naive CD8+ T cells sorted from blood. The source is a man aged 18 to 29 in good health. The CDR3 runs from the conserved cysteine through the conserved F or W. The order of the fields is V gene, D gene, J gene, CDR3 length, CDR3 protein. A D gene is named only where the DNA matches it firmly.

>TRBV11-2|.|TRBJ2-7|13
CASSWGPLYEQYF
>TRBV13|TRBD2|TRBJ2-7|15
CASSRRTSGGNEQYF
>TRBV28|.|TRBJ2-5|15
CASSFYGQRGETQYF
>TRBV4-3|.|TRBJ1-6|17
CASSPEGESSYNSPLHF
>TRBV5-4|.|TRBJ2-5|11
CASQGDETQYF
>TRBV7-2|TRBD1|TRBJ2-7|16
CASSPGSGQGSHEQYF
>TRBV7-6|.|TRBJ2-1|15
CASSLFGTAYNEQFF
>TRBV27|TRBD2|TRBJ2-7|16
CASSPSGGESSYEQYF
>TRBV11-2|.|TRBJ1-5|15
CASSLDLGLNQPQHF
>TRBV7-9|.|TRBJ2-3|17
CASSLPEGGASTDTQYF
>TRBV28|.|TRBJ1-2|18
CANAPTGSASLSAGGYTF
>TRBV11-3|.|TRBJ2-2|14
CASSARDLTGELFF